These 4 T cell receptor beta chains originate from one sample sequenced in a study of shared clonotypes between healthy human individuals. CD45RO-negative CD8 cells positively selected for CCR7 made up the naive population, which excluded terminally differentiated effector memory CD45RA+ cells. The protocol was immunoSEQ multiplex PCR, while the TCRdb copy is restricted to in-frame clones and leaves out a portion. The sample consists of about 800,000 clones, around 96% of them appearing once. Sequenced: naive CD8+ T cells sorted from blood. These receptors all come from a man aged 30 to 45 in good health.

The gene calls are TRBV2 and TRBJ1-4, with D possibly matching TRBD1 (5 bases). The V gene lost 8 bases and the J gene lost 4 bases, with 14 bases spanning the gap. The CDR3 runs to 14 residues. Germline V gives CDR1 SNHLY, CDR2 FYNNEI. Written as DNA, the CDR3 is TGTGCCAGCGGGGGGACGGAAGATAATGAAAAACTGTTTTTT. Residues: CASGGTEDNEKLFF. The full variable domain, rest sourced from reference TRBV2 and TRBJ1-4, is EPEVTQTPSHQVTQMGQEVILRCVPISNHLYFYWYRQILGQKVEFLVSFYNNEISEKSEIFDDQFSVERPDGSNFTLKIRSTKLEDSAMYFCASGGTEDNEKLFFGSGTQLSVL.

This rearrangement joins TRBV5-1 to TRBJ2-1; D ambiguous. Germline V gene lookup returns CDR1 SGHRS and CDR2 YFSETQ. CDR3 length: 15 amino acids. V was shortened by 0 bases and J by 4 bases, with 11 bases between the two germline ends. CDR3 in amino acids: CASSLGDSAYNEQFF. DNA for the CDR3: TGCGCCAGCAGCTTGGGAGACTCAGCTTACAATGAGCAGTTCTTC.

This clone has just one count. This chain links TRBV5-6 with TRBJ2-7; 8 nucleotides align to TRBD1. Losses at the gene ends were 2 bases for V and 6 bases for J; bases not matched to a gene: 7. The CDR3 is 14 residues long. The germline V gene encodes CDR1 SGHDT and CDR2 YYEEEE. CDR3 sequence reads: CASSFGQGATEQYF. CDR3 sequence (DNA): TGTGCCAGCAGCTTTGGTCAGGGGGCGACCGAGCAGTACTTC.

The chain has TRBV7-3 and TRBJ2-1; D uncertain. Trimming cost V 2 bases and J 7 bases, with 9 bases left between them. The length of the CDR3 is 13 residues. Germline V gene data show CDR1 as SGHTA and CDR2 as FQGTGA. CDR3 in amino acids: CASSLQIGNEQFF. The CDR3 nucleotides read TGTGCCAGCAGCTTACAGATTGGGAATGAGCAGTTCTTC.